Following are 25 T cell receptor beta chains from one sample sequenced in a study of OX40 agonist ivuxolimab in advanced cancers. The method was immunoSEQ multiplex PCR; TCRdb's version includes in-frame clones alone and lacks a portion of them. The top ten hold approximately 0.31% of the sample, which has approximately 100,000 clones, just over 90% seen once. The starting material was CD4+ or CD8+ T cells sorted from blood, obtained in a trial of the OX40 agonist ivuxolimab. These receptors were obtained from an adult with an advanced solid tumor such as melanoma, head and neck, liver or kidney cancer.

On this clone: A junction end diverges from the germline sequence, so it may reflect a read error. The V gene is TRBV6-1, the J gene TRBJ1-1; no definite D call. CDR1 is MNHNS and CDR2 is SASEGT in the germline V gene. CDR3 length: 13 amino acids. The CDR3 sequence is CASSTIVKTEAFF. CDR3 coding DNA: TGTGCCAGCAGTACCATCGTGAAGACTGAAGCTTTCTTT.

The gene calls are TRBV5-1 and TRBJ1-1; D perhaps matches TRBD1 (5 bases). Germline V gene data show CDR1 as SGHRS and CDR2 as YFSETQ. The CDR3 contains 13 residues. The V end lost 2 bases, the J end lost 8 bases, and 13 bases lay between the germline ends. CDR3 bases: TGCGCCAGCAGCTTAGGTTCGGGGCCCGAAGCTTTCTTT. This sequence encodes CASSLGSGPEAFF.

The J gene is TRBJ2-3, the V gene TRBV27; TRBD1 aligns across 7 bases. Germline lookup yields CDR1 MNHEY and CDR2 SMNVEV (reference sequence). V dropped 4 bases and J dropped 3; count of bases not matched to a gene: 4. The CDR3 runs to 14 residues. DNA for the CDR3: TGTGCCAGCAGTTGGGAGACAGGGACAGATACGCAGTATTTT. Its protein is CASSWETGTDTQYF.

The rearrangement links TRBV7-2 to TRBJ1-2; no clear D gene. The germline gives CDR1 SGHTA, CDR2 FQGNSA. The CDR3 is 13 amino acids. Trimming shortened V by 1 base and J by 8 bases, and 11 bases separated the two germline ends. Here the CDR3 reads CASSLVRDSGYTF. In DNA form, the CDR3 reads TGTGCCAGCAGCTTAGTTCGGGATAGCGGCTACACCTTC.

This chain joins TRBV15 and TRBJ1-1; the D gene is possibly TRBD1 (5 bases). Between the trimmed V and J ends, which lost 0 bases and 2 bases, there was a span of 22 bases. Germline lookup yields CDR1 LNHNV and CDR2 YYDKDF (reference sequence). There are 19 residues in the CDR3. The CDR3 region has the DNA TGTGCCACCAGCAGAGACTCAGGTCGGGGTGGGGCTGGAAACACTGAAGCTTTCTTT. Protein: CATSRDSGRGGAGNTEAFF. The variable domain in full, with the rest retrieved from reference TRBV15 and TRBJ1-1, is DAMVIQNPRYQVTQFGKPVTLSCSQTLNHNVMYWYQQKSSQAPKLLFHYYDKDFNNEADTPDNFQSRRPNTSFCFLDIRSPGLGDTAMYLCATSRDSGRGGAGNTEAFFGQGTRLTVV.

J is TRBJ2-1 and V is TRBV7-3; 10 bases are shared with TRBD2. The CDR3 runs 16 residues. CDR1 is SGHTA and CDR2 is FQGTGA in the germline V gene. V gave up 3 bases and J gave up 8 bases; unmatched junction bases: 10. The CDR3 protein is CASSFSSSGSRDEQFF. The CDR3, as DNA: TGTGCCAGCAGCTTCTCATCTAGCGGGAGTAGGGATGAGCAGTTCTTC.

This chain uses TRBV2 with TRBJ1-5; the D is unclear. Germline loops: CDR1 SNHLY, CDR2 FYNNEI. The CDR3 is 14 residues long. Trimming pared 4 bases from V and 0 bases from J, leaving 7 bases between. The CDR3 DNA follows: TGTGCCAGCAGTGGTATTTATAGCAATCAGCCCCAGCATTTT. Residues: CASSGIYSNQPQHF.

The chain recombines TRBV6-5 with TRBJ2-6, with unresolved D. V lost 0 bases to trimming and J lost 4 bases, with 10 bases between them. The CDR3 is 16 amino acids. Germline values: CDR1 MNHEY, CDR2 SVGAGI. CDR3 DNA sequence: TGTGCCAGCAGTTACTCGATTATGTTGGGGGCCAACGTCCTGACTTTC. Residues: CASSYSIMLGANVLTF.

The V call is TRBV18, the J call TRBJ2-7; 10 bases line up with TRBD1. Germline V gene lookup returns CDR1 KGHSH and CDR2 LQKENI. After removal of 3 bases from V and 3 bases from J, the junction contained 2 bases not matched to a gene. The CDR3 contains 14 residues. CDR3: CASSPRDRGYEQYF. In DNA, the CDR3 is TGTGCCAGCTCACCCCGGGACAGGGGCTACGAGCAGTACTTC.

This clone was detected a few times. This chain links TRBV19 with TRBJ2-1, with a possible D match to TRBD2 (5 bases). V was pared by 8 bases and J by 5 bases, with 19 bases between. Germline V lookup: CDR1 LNHDA, CDR2 SQIVND (reference sequence). The CDR3 spans 15 residues. The CDR3 DNA sequence: TGTGCCAGTTCCCCAGCGGAGACCTACAACAATGAGCAGTTCTTC. It specifies CASSPAETYNNEQFF.

The V gene is TRBV18, the J gene TRBJ1-4, with D unclear. Between the trimmed V and J ends, which lost 2 bases and 6 bases, there was a span of 7 bases. The CDR3 runs to 13 residues. CDR1 is KGHSH and CDR2 is LQKENI in the germline V gene. Here the CDR3 reads CASSPGVDEKLFF. Written as DNA, the CDR3 is TGTGCCAGCTCACCAGGGGTGGATGAAAAACTGTTTTTT.

The chain couples TRBV28 to TRBJ1-4, with 9 bases lining up with TRBD1. The CDR3 has 15 residues. The V gene's germline CDR1 is MDHEN and CDR2 SYDVKM. Germline trimming cut 5 bases from V and 2 bases from J; bases unmatched to any gene: 3. The CDR3 is CASSDRGRTNEKLFF. DNA of the CDR3: TGTGCCAGCAGTGACAGGGGGAGGACTAATGAAAAACTGTTTTTT.

The rearrangement links TRBV7-2 to TRBJ2-7; D possibly matches TRBD1 or TRBD2 (5 bases each). V lost 1 base and J 5 bases, leaving 12 bases between the germline ends. The CDR3 is 14 residues long. The V gene's germline CDR1 is SGHTA and CDR2 FQGNSA. CDR3 protein: CASSLGGRPNEQYF. DNA of the CDR3: TGTGCCAGCAGCTTAGGGGGACGGCCTAACGAGCAGTACTTC.

The chain combines TRBV19 with TRBJ1-5; D not certain. The V gene's germline CDR1 is LNHDA and CDR2 SQIVND (reference sequence). The CDR3 is 14 amino acids. Trimming cost V 1 base and J 9 bases, with 13 bases left between them. The DNA of the CDR3 is TGTGCCAGTAGTATAGCCGGGATCGCGGGGCCCCAGCATTTT. Translation: CASSIAGIAGPQHF.

This clone was observed a handful of times. The rearrangement uses TRBV28 and TRBJ2-2, with TRBD2 identical over 7 bases. With 3 bases clipped from V and 0 bases from J, the junction kept 4 bases outside the gene matches. The CDR3 has 16 residues. In germline, CDR1 is MDHEN, CDR2 SYDVKM. The CDR3 nucleotides are TGTGCCAGCAGTTTTCTAGCGGCTTCGAACACCGGGGAGCTGTTTTTT. Translation gives CASSFLAASNTGELFF.

This clone was counted a single time. The V gene is TRBV28, the J gene TRBJ2-7; 7 bases fit TRBD1. The CDR3 totals 14 residues. Germline CDR1 MDHEN, CDR2 SYDVKM. Trimming at V came to 6 bases and at J to 5 bases, leaving 10 bases not matched to a gene. In nucleotides, the CDR3 is TGTGCCAGCAGCCACGACAGGGTTAGCAACGAGCAGTACTTC. It is translated as CASSHDRVSNEQYF.

The chain uses TRBV18 and TRBJ2-7, with D possibly TRBD1 on 5 matching bases. Germline lookup yields CDR1 KGHSH and CDR2 LQKENI. The CDR3 extends over 14 amino acids. V was clipped by 0 bases and J by 2 bases, with 8 bases between them. This CDR3 reads CASSPPQGTYEQYF. The CDR3 nucleotides are TGTGCCAGCTCACCACCTCAGGGTACCTACGAGCAGTACTTC.

The chain has TRBV19 and TRBJ2-6; possible D gene TRBD1, 6 bases. Germline-derived CDR1 and CDR2 are LNHDA and SQIVND (reference sequence). The CDR3 is 20 residues long. V was shortened by 7 bases and J by 1 base, with 26 bases between the two germline ends. DNA for the CDR3: TGTGCCAGTACCCCCTTCAGGGGCAGGATGAGAGGGTCTGGGGCCAACGTCCTGACTTTC. It translates to CASTPFRGRMRGSGANVLTF.

CDR3 sequence reads: CASRPGTPNTGELFF. The CDR3 coding sequence is TGCGCCAGCAGGCCCGGGACACCGAACACCGGGGAGCTGTTTTTT. The chain links TRBV5-1 to TRBJ2-2; D possibly corresponds to TRBD1 (6 bases). V lost 5 bases, J lost 0 bases, and 11 bases lay in between. The germline V gene encodes CDR1 SGHRS and CDR2 YFSETQ. The CDR3 extends over 15 amino acids.

The chain couples TRBV15 to TRBJ2-7; 7 bases are a match to TRBD1. Germline V lookup: CDR1 LNHNV, CDR2 YYDKDF (reference sequence). V shed 0 bases, J shed 2 bases, and the junction held 10 bases outside the gene matches. This CDR3 region has 17 residues. As DNA, the CDR3 is TGTGCCACCAGCAGAGATGGGGGACAGACCAGAACCTACGAGCAGTACTTC. Protein product: CATSRDGGQTRTYEQYF.

The chain links TRBV30 to TRBJ1-4; 7 bases map to TRBD1. Germline V gene data show CDR1 as GTSNPN and CDR2 as SVGIG (reference sequence). The CDR3 sequence is 14 residues long. J lost 3 bases, V lost 2 bases, and 3 bases had no gene match. CDR3 in DNA: TGTGCCTGGAGTTTGGGACAGCCTAATGAAAAACTGTTTTTT. This sequence encodes CAWSLGQPNEKLFF.

The chain links TRBV4-2 to TRBJ2-5, with TRBD2 as a possible D gene (6 bases). Germline V CDR1 and CDR2: LGHNA, YNFKEQ. The length of the CDR3 is 14 residues. Trimming pared 4 bases from V and 1 base from J, leaving 10 bases between. The CDR3 sequence: CASSLRTIQETQYF. The CDR3 region has the DNA TGTGCCAGCAGCCTGCGGACTATCCAAGAGACCCAGTACTTC.

The rearrangement uses TRBV7-9 and TRBJ2-7; no reliable D call. V dropped 0 bases and J dropped 2 bases, with 5 bases sitting between them. The CDR3 has 13 residues. Germline V gene lookup returns CDR1 SEHNR and CDR2 FQNEAQ (reference sequence). Here the CDR3 DNA reads TGTGCCAGCAGCTTAGCCAGCCCCTACGAGCAGTACTTC. Residues: CASSLASPYEQYF.

This chain links TRBV7-8 with TRBJ2-3; possibly TRBD1 or TRBD2 for D (6 bases each). The V and J ends lost 2 bases and 1 base respectively, with 10 bases between them. The CDR3 sequence is 15 residues long. Germline V gene sequence: CDR1 SGHVS, CDR2 FQNEAQ. This CDR3 reads CASSLRGDGTDTQYF. The CDR3 coding sequence is TGTGCCAGCAGCTTAAGGGGGGACGGCACAGATACGCAGTATTTT.

The gene calls are TRBV4-2 and TRBJ2-1; 10 positions match TRBD2. CDR1 and CDR2 from the germline V gene are LGHNA and YNFKEQ. The CDR3 is 15 amino acids. The V and J ends lost 4 bases and 5 bases, in that order; junction bases with no gene match: 5. The DNA of the CDR3 is TGTGCCAGCAGCCCCCAACTAGCGGGGAACAATGAGCAGTTCTTC. It yields the protein CASSPQLAGNNEQFF.